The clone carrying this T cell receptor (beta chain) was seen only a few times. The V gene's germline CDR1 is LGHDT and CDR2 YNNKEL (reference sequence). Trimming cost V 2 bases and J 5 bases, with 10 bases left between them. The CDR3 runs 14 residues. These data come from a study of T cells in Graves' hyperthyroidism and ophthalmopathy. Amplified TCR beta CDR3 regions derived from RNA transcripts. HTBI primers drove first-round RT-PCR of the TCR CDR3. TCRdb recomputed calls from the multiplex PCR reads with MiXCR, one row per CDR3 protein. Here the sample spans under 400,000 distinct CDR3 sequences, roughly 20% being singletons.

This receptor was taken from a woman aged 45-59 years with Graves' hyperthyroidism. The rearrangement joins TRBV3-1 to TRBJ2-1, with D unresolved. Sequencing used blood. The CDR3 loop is CASSQPHRDNEQFF. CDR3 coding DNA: TGTGCCAGCAGCCAACCCCATCGTGACAATGAGCAGTTCTTC.